This record covers a single T cell receptor beta chain. The CDR3 is 16 amino acids. After removal of 7 bases from V and 5 bases from J, the junction contained 8 bases not matched to a gene. Germline CDR1 MNHNY, CDR2 SVGAGI (reference sequence). This entry comes from a study of shared clonotypes between healthy human individuals. A deep-level run was used for the assay. The repertoire was sequenced with immunoSEQ multiplex PCR; TCRdb's copy has only in-frame clones and lacks some. The sample holds 2 million to 3 million clones, roughly 93% seen once. Sequencing used naive CD4+ T cells from PBMCs. The subset is: CD45RA+ positively selected. The genes are TRBV6-6 and TRBJ2-2; 12 bases map to TRBD2. The TCR sequence derives from a man between 18 and 29 years old in good health. Some clones in this sample may be carry-over from other donors' samples. The CDR3 spells CASTRLAGVKTGELFF. As DNA, the CDR3 is TGTGCCAGCACCCGACTAGCGGGAGTGAAAACCGGGGAGCTGTTTTTT.